This T cell receptor (beta chain) was observed in a study of tumor-infiltrating lymphocytes in primary liver carcinoma. The overall study: Patients diagnosed with primary liver carcinoma received treatment through surgical resection.

Total RNA amounting to roughly 0.5 ug was the source from which TCR beta cDNA was made with a constant-region primer. Amplification in three nested multiplex PCR rounds with slightly modified ARM-PCR gave rise to TCR beta libraries. Forward primers for TRBV1-TRBV30 and a C-beta reverse primer served the first two PCR rounds, at roughly 10 cycles each. TCRdb reanalysed the multiplex PCR reads using MiXCR and keeps one entry per CDR3 protein. The sample lists about 180,000 distinct CDR3 sequences, 60% occurring once. This clonotype was seen only a few times. Its antigen is still unknown. CDR3 length: 14 amino acids. Germline CDR1 is SGHRS and CDR2 is YFSETQ. The ends were cut back, 0 bases at V and 4 bases at J, with 10 bases in the middle. Unsorted whole blood served as the source of blood RNA, and germline DNA was extracted as well. Study-wide results and caveats: Bulk unsorted material prevented CD4+ and CD8+ repertoire comparison. The difference in top-250-clone fraction between tumors and blood was significant, favoring tumors (p = 0.039). Whereas tumor region pairs overlapped more, tumor-adjacent and tumor-blood pairs overlapped less.

The TCR comes from a man aged 35 to 55 with primary liver carcinoma and hepatitis B virus infection. The chain recombines TRBV5-1 with TRBJ2-5; D ambiguous. Source material: peripheral blood. The CDR3 region has the DNA TGCGCCAGCAGCTTGGTTGGGGTAGGAGAGACCCAGTACTTC. Translating it yields CASSLVGVGETQYF. The full variable domain, with the rest looked up from reference TRBV5-1 and TRBJ2-5, is KAGVTQTPRYLIKTRGQQVTLSCSPISGHRSVSWYQQTPGQGLQFLFEYFSETQRNKGNFPGRFSGRQFSNSRSEMNVSTLELGDSALYLCASSLVGVGETQYFGPGTRLLVL.